Presented here are 19 T cell receptor beta chains from one specimen sequenced in a study of blood T cell repertoires in COVID-19. Data came from immunoSEQ multiplex PCR; TCRdb stores just in-frame clones and leaves some out. The sample carries 160,000 or so clones, around 84% recorded once. Sequenced material: PBMCs or T cells enriched from blood (not recorded which). The source is a man aged 45-60 years who had recovered from COVID-19.

This sequence joins TRBV29-1 and TRBJ1-1; TRBD1 matches at 9 bases. The germline V gene encodes CDR1 SQVTM and CDR2 ANQGSEA. The V segment lost 6 bases and the J segment 14 bases; nucleotides outside the gene matches: 4. The CDR3 totals 9 residues. The CDR3 DNA reads as TGCAGCGTGGATGACAGGGGGTTCTTT. Its protein is CSVDDRGFF.

The chain carries TRBV28 and TRBJ2-3, with a weak D call TRBD2 (7 bases). Trimming pared 8 bases from V and 3 bases from J, leaving 9 bases between. This CDR3 spans 12 amino acids. Germline assignment: CDR1 MDHEN and CDR2 SYDVKM. CDR3 DNA: TGTGCCAGCGAGGGGGGGACAGATACGCAGTATTTT. This encodes CASEGGTDTQYF.

The V and J genes are TRBV9 and TRBJ2-5, with 8 bases fitting TRBD2. V shed 0 bases, J shed 2 bases, and the junction held 6 bases outside the gene matches. Germline V gives CDR1 SGDLS, CDR2 YYNGEE. This CDR3 is 16 amino acids long. CDR3 nucleotides: TGTGCCAGCAGCGTAGAGGGTAGCGGGGTTCAAGAGACCCAGTACTTC. Its translation is CASSVEGSGVQETQYF.

The rearrangement uses TRBV9 and TRBJ1-5, with D hard to call. Trimming removed 3 bases at V and 7 bases at J, with 14 bases between. Looked up from germline, CDR1 is SGDLS and CDR2 is YYNGEE. This CDR3 is 14 amino acids long. CDR3 sequence reads: CASSAGPERQPQHF. The CDR3 DNA sequence: TGTGCCAGCAGCGCAGGCCCCGAGCGGCAGCCCCAGCATTTT.

The chain combines TRBV30 with TRBJ1-3; D perhaps matches TRBD1 (6 bases). This CDR3 region has 13 residues. Germline CDR1 and CDR2: GTSNPN and SVGIG (reference sequence). V dropped 1 base and J dropped 5 bases, with 9 bases sitting between them. The CDR3 is CAWSGGLRNTIYF. The CDR3 coding sequence is TGTGCCTGGAGTGGGGGGCTTAGAAACACCATATATTTT.

The J gene is TRBJ2-2, the V gene TRBV9, with D perhaps matching TRBD2 (5 bases). The germline CDR1 and CDR2 sequences are SGDLS and YYNGEE. This CDR3 is built from 15 residues. The ends were cut back, 1 base at V and 1 base at J, with 8 bases in the middle. The CDR3 nucleotides are TGTGCCAGCAGCGTAAGAGGGTTGAACACCGGGGAGCTGTTTTTT. Translated: CASSVRGLNTGELFF.

The V call is TRBV2, the J call TRBJ1-2, with 10 positions matching TRBD1. V dropped 7 bases and J dropped 1; count of bases not matched to a gene: 3. Germline CDR1 reads SNHLY; CDR2 reads FYNNEI. The CDR3 length is 14 residues. The DNA of the CDR3 is TGTGCCAGCAAGGGGACAGGGGTTAACTATGGCTACACCTTC. This translates into CASKGTGVNYGYTF.

In DNA, the CDR3 is TGTGCCTGGAGGATGGACAGTAAAGGGTGGGAAGCTTTCTTT. Translating gives CAWRMDSKGWEAFF. V usage is TRBV30 and J usage is TRBJ1-1; D might be TRBD1 (6 bases). The V end lost 3 bases, the J end lost 8 bases, and 19 bases lay between the germline ends. Germline V gene lookup returns CDR1 GTSNPN and CDR2 SVGIG (reference sequence). The CDR3 spans 14 residues.

This clone was seen more than once but under ten times. V is TRBV7-2 and J is TRBJ1-1; 7 nucleotides agree with TRBD1. Germline-derived CDR1 and CDR2 are SGHTA and FQGNSA. V lost 1 base and J lost 5; bases outside the gene matches: 10. The CDR3 totals 16 residues. CDR3 residues: CASSLGTGVRRTEAFF. DNA of the CDR3: TGTGCCAGCAGCTTAGGAACAGGGGTAAGAAGAACTGAAGCTTTCTTT.

The V and J genes are TRBV7-9 and TRBJ1-2; no reliable D call. The V gene's germline CDR1 is SEHNR and CDR2 FQNEAQ (reference sequence). The CDR3 runs to 17 residues. The V end lost 3 bases, the J end lost 0 bases, and 17 bases lay between the germline ends. The CDR3, as DNA: TGTGCCAGCAGCTTGGTGAGATCCGCGAATACTAACTATGGCTACACCTTC. Translating it yields CASSLVRSANTNYGYTF. Combining the CDR3 with reference TRBV7-9 and TRBJ1-2 gives the whole variable domain DTGVSQNPRHKITKRGQNVTFRCDPISEHNRLYWYRQTLGQGPEFLTYFQNEAQLEKSRLLSDRFSAERPKGSFSTLEIQRTEQGDSAMYLCASSLVRSANTNYGYTFGSGTRLTVV.

The sample holds a few counts of this clone. The rearrangement links TRBV7-9 to TRBJ1-1; D might be TRBD1 (5 bases). The V and J ends lost 3 bases and 3 bases respectively, with 8 bases between them. CDR3 size: 13 residues. Per germline, CDR1 SEHNR and CDR2 FQNEAQ (reference sequence). CDR3 protein: CASSLQGYTEAFF. CDR3 sequence (DNA): TGTGCCAGCAGCTTGCAGGGTTACACTGAAGCTTTCTTT.

The chain has TRBV7-9 and TRBJ2-5, with 13 positions matching TRBD2. J gave up 2 bases and V 5 bases, and 5 bases lay outside the gene matches. CDR3 size: 16 residues. The V gene's germline CDR1 is SEHNR and CDR2 FQNEAQ (reference sequence). The CDR3 nucleotides are TGTGCCAGCAGCCGGGGGACTAGCGGGATACAAGAGACCCAGTACTTC. Its protein product is CASSRGTSGIQETQYF.

This clone was seen only a few times. The chain is built from TRBV28 and TRBJ2-7; 9 nucleotides line up with TRBD1. CDR1 is MDHEN, CDR2 SYDVKM, per germline. J was trimmed by 3 bases and V by 8 bases; bases with no gene match: 8. The CDR3 has 14 residues. The CDR3 here is CASRTGGRGYEQYF. In nucleotides, the CDR3 is TGTGCCAGCCGAACAGGGGGCAGGGGCTACGAGCAGTACTTC.

The V call is TRBV18, the J call TRBJ2-5, with D tentatively TRBD2 (5 bases). V was shortened by 4 bases and J by 3 bases, with 9 bases between the two germline ends. The CDR3 consists of 13 residues. Germline V gene data show CDR1 as KGHSH and CDR2 as LQKENI. CDR3 loop: CASSLQREETQYF. CDR3 in DNA: TGTGCCAGCTCACTCCAGAGGGAAGAGACCCAGTACTTC.

J is TRBJ2-2 and V is TRBV24-1, with a possible D match to TRBD1 (7 bases). Trimming shortened V by 5 bases and J by 0 bases, and 12 bases separated the two germline ends. Germline V gene sequence: CDR1 KGHDR, CDR2 SFDVKD. The CDR3 is 16 residues long. CDR3 sequence (DNA): TGTGCCACCAGTGGGGCAGGGGGGTCGAACACCGGGGAGCTGTTTTTT. It translates to CATSGAGGSNTGELFF.

The gene calls are TRBV9 and TRBJ1-1, with 7 nucleotides matching TRBD1. This CDR3 has 14 amino acids. Germline V lookup: CDR1 SGDLS, CDR2 YYNGEE. The V segment lost 0 bases and the J segment 10 bases; nucleotides outside the gene matches: 9. The CDR3 sequence is CASSVARRGATAFF. CDR3 DNA: TGTGCCAGCAGCGTAGCTCGCAGGGGGGCGACAGCTTTCTTT.

This clone was picked up a small number of times. The chain combines TRBV5-1 with TRBJ1-1, with 7 bases matching TRBD1. This CDR3 is built from 15 residues. Germline V CDR1 and CDR2: SGHRS, YFSETQ. Unmatched junction bases numbered 7, after V lost 4 bases and J lost 1 base. The DNA of the CDR3 is TGCGCCAGCAGCGCCAACACAGGGGCGAACACTGAAGCTTTCTTT. Translation gives CASSANTGANTEAFF.

The chain has TRBV11-2 and TRBJ2-1, with TRBD1 matching 10 bases. The CDR3 runs to 16 residues. The germline V gene has CDR1 SGHAT and CDR2 FQNNGV. J gave up 1 base and V 5 bases, and 5 bases lay outside the gene matches. As DNA, the CDR3 is TGTGCCAGCAGCCCGCGGGACAGGGGATCCTACAATGAGCAGTTCTTC. Amino acid sequence: CASSPRDRGSYNEQFF. The complete variable domain, with remaining parts taken from reference TRBV11-2 and TRBJ2-1, reads EAGVAQSPRYKIIEKRQSVAFWCNPISGHATLYWYQQILGQGPKLLIQFQNNGVVDDSQLPKDRFSAERLKGVDSTLKIQPAKLEDSAVYLCASSPRDRGSYNEQFFGPGTRLTVL.

This chain links TRBV5-1 with TRBJ2-4, with D possibly TRBD1 on 6 matching bases. This CDR3 has 15 residues. CDR1 and CDR2 from the germline V gene are SGHRS and YFSETQ. The V gene lost 4 bases and the J gene lost 6 bases, with 17 bases spanning the gap. CDR3 residues: CASSHQQGTANIQYF. The CDR3, as DNA: TGCGCCAGCAGCCACCAACAGGGTACTGCAAACATTCAGTACTTC.